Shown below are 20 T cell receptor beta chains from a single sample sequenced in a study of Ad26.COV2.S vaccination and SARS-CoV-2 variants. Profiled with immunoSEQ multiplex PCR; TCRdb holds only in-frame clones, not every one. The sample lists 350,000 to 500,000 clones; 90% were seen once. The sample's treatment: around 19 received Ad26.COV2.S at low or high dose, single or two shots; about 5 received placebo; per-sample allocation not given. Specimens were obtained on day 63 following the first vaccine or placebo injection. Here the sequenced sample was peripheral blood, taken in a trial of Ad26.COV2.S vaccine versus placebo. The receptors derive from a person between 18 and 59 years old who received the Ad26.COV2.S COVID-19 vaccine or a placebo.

CDR3 DNA sequence: TGTGCCAGCAAAGAACCCGGACAGGGGTCTGGAAACACCATATATTTT. Translated, it gives CASKEPGQGSGNTIYF. The chain has TRBV28 and TRBJ1-3; 9 bases agree with TRBD1. Germline lookup yields CDR1 MDHEN and CDR2 SYDVKM. CDR3 length: 16 residues. Losses at the gene ends were 7 bases for V and 1 base for J; bases not matched to a gene: 8.

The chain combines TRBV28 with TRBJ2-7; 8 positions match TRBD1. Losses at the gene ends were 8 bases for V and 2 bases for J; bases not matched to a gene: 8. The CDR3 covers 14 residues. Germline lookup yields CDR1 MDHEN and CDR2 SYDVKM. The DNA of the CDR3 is TGTGCCAGCCGTACCCGGACAGGGCCCTACGAGCAGTACTTC. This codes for CASRTRTGPYEQYF.

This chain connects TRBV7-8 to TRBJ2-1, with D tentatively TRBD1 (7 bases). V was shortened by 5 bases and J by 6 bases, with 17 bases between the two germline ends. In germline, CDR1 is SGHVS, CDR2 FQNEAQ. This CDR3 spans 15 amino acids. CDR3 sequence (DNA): TGTGCCAGCAGCCCATACCCCCAGGGGGGCAATGAGCAGTTCTTC. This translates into CASSPYPQGGNEQFF.

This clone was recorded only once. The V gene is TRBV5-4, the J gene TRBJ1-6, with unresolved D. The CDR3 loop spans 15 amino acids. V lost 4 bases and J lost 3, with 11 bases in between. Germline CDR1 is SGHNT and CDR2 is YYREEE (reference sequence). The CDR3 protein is CASSIPGVYNSPLHF. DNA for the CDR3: TGTGCCAGCAGCATTCCCGGGGTCTATAATTCACCCCTCCACTTT.

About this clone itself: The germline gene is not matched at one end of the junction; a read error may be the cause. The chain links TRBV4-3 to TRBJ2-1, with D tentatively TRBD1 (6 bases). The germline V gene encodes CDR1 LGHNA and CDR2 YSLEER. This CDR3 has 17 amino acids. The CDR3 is CTSSQNRVLDENNEQFF. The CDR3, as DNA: TGCACCAGCAGCCAAAACAGGGTATTGGACGAAAACAATGAGCAGTTCTTC.

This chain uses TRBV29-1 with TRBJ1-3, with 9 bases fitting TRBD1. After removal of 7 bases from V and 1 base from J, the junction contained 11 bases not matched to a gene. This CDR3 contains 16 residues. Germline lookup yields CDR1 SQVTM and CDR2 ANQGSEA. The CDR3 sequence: CSATGTGKGSGNTIYF. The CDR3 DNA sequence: TGCAGCGCAACCGGGACAGGGAAAGGGTCTGGAAACACCATATATTTT.

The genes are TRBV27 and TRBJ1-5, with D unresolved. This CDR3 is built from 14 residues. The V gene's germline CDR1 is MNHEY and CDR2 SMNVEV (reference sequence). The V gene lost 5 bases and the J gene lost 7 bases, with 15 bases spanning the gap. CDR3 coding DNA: TGTGCCAGCAGTCCGGAACGGCCGTGGCAGCCCCAGCATTTT. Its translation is CASSPERPWQPQHF.

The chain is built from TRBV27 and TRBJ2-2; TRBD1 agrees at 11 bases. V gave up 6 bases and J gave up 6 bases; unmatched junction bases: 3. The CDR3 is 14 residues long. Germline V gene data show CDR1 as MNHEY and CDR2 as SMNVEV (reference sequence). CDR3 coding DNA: TGTGCCAGCAGCCGGACAGGGGGCCCCGGGGAGCTGTTTTTT. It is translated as CASSRTGGPGELFF.

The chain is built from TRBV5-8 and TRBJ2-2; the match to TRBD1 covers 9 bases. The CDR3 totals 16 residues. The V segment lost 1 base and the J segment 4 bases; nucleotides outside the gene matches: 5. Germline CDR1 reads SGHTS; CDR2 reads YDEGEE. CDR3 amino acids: CASSLLTGGATGELFF. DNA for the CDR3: TGTGCCAGCAGCTTGCTGACAGGGGGAGCCACCGGGGAGCTGTTTTTT.

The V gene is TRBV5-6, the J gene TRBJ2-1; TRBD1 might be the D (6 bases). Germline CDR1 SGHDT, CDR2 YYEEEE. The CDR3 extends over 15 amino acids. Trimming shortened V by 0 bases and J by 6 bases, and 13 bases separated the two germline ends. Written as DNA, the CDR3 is TGTGCCAGCAGCTTGGAAGGGTGGGGGCTCAATGAGCAGTTCTTC. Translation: CASSLEGWGLNEQFF.

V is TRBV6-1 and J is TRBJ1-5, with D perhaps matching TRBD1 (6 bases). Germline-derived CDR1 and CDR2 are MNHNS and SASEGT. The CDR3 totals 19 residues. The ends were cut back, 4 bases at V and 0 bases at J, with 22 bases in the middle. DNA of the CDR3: TGTGCCAGCAGTGTGGGGCAGGGGTTCCGGACTCATAGCAATCAGCCCCAGCATTTT. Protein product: CASSVGQGFRTHSNQPQHF.

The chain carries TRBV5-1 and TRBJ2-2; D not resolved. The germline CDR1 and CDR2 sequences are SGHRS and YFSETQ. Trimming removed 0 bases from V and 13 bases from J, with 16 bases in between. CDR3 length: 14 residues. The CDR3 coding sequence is TGCGCCAGCAGCTTGGCCGGTGGATCCGGTTGGCTGTTTTTT. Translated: CASSLAGGSGWLFF.

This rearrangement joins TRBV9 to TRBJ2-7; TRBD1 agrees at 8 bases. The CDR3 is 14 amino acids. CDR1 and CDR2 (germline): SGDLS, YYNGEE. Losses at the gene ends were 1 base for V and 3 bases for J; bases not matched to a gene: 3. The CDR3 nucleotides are TGTGCCAGCAGCGTACGGACAGGGAACTACGAGCAGTACTTC. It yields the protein CASSVRTGNYEQYF.

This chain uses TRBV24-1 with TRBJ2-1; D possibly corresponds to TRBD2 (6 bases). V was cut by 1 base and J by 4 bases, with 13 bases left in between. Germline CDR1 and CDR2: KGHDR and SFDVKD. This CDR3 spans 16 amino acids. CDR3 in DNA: TGTGCCACCAGTGATTTTTCCGGGAGAGGGTACAATGAGCAGTTCTTC. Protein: CATSDFSGRGYNEQFF.

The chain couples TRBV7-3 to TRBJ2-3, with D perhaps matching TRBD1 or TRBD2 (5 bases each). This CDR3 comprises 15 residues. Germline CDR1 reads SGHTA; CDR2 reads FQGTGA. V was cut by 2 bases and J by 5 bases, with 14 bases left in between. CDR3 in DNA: TGTGCCAGCAGCTTATGGGGGAGTCCGGGAGATACGCAGTATTTT. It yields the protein CASSLWGSPGDTQYF.

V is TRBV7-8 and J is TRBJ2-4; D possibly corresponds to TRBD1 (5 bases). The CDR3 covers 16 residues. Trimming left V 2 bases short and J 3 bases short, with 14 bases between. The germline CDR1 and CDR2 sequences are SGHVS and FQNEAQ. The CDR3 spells CASSLRWEGVKNIQYF. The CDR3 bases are TGTGCCAGCAGCTTAAGGTGGGAAGGGGTCAAAAACATTCAGTACTTC. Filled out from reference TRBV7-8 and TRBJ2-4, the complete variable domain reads GAGVSQSPRYKVAKRGQDVALRCDPISGHVSLFWYQQALGQGPEFLTYFQNEAQLDKSGLPSDRFFAERPEGSVSTLKIQRTQQEDSAVYLCASSLRWEGVKNIQYFGAGTRLSVL.

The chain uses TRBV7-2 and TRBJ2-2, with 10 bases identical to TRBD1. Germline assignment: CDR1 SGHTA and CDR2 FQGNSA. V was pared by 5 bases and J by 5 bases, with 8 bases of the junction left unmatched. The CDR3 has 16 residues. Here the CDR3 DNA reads TGTGCCAGCAGCGGGGGACAGGGGTCGGGGACCGGGGAGCTGTTTTTT. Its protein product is CASSGGQGSGTGELFF.

CDR3 in DNA: TGTGCCAGCAGCCCCTCGCCAGCGTACAATGAGCAGTTCTTC. This sequence encodes CASSPSPAYNEQFF. J is TRBJ2-1 and V is TRBV7-2; no firm D call. The CDR3 has 14 residues. Germline CDR1 is SGHTA and CDR2 is FQGNSA. The germline V and J ends were trimmed by 5 bases and 4 bases, with 12 bases remaining between them. Supplemented by reference TRBV7-2 and TRBJ2-1, the full variable domain reads GAGVSQSPSNKVTEKGKDVELRCDPISGHTALYWYRQSLGQGLEFLIYFQGNSAPDKSGLPSDRFSAERTGGSVSTLTIQRTQQEDSAVYLCASSPSPAYNEQFFGPGTRLTVL.

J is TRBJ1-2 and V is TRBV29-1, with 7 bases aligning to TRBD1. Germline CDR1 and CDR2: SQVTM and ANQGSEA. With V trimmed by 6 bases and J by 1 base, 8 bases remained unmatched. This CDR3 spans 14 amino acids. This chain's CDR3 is CSVLQGFGNYGYTF. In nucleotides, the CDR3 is TGCAGCGTCTTACAGGGGTTTGGTAACTATGGCTACACCTTC.

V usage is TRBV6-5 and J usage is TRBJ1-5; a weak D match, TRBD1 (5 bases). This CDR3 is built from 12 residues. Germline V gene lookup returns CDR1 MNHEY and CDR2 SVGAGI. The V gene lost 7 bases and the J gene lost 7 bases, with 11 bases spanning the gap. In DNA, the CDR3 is TGTGCCAGCAACAGGCCGGAGCAGCCCCAGCATTTT. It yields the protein CASNRPEQPQHF.